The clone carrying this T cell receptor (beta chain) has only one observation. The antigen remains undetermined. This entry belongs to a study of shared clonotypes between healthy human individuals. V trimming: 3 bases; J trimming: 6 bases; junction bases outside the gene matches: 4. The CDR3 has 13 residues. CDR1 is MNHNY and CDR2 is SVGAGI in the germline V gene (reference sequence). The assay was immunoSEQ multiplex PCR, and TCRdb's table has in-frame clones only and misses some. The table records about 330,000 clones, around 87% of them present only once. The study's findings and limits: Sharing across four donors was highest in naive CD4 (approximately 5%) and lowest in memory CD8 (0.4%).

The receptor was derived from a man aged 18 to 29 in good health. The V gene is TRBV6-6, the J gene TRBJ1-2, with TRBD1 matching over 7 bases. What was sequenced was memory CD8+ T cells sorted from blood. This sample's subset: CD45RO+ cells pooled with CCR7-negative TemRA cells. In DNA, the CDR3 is TGTGCCAGCAGTTATGGGACAGAGGATGGCTACACCTTC. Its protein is CASSYGTEDGYTF.